These 29 T cell receptor beta chains were all obtained from the same sample, sequenced in a study of blood T cell repertoires in COVID-19. TCRdb's table, derived via immunoSEQ multiplex PCR, lists solely in-frame clones and lacks some. The top ten hold 2% to 2.5% of the sample, which has hundreds of thousands of clones, about 88% seen once. Sequencing was done on a sample of PBMCs or T cells enriched from blood (not recorded which). These receptors all stem from a woman in her sixties or seventies in a cohort exposed to, infected with or recovered from COVID-19 (not recorded which).

The V and J genes are TRBV11-2 and TRBJ2-7, with D perhaps TRBD1 (6 bases). The V gene lost 5 bases and the J gene lost 1 base, with 12 bases spanning the gap. The germline V gene encodes CDR1 SGHAT and CDR2 FQNNGV. This CDR3 has 14 residues. The CDR3 sequence: CASSPPGQSYEQYF. The CDR3 DNA follows: TGTGCCAGCAGCCCCCCCGGACAGTCCTACGAGCAGTACTTC.

The chain couples TRBV6-5 to TRBJ2-7, with 7 bases lining up with TRBD1. Germline V gene data show CDR1 as MNHEY and CDR2 as SVGAGI. J gave up 2 bases and V 1 base, and 2 bases lay outside the gene matches. This CDR3 comprises 14 residues. The CDR3 loop reads CASSYLTGPYEQYF. CDR3 bases: TGTGCCAGCAGTTACTTGACAGGGCCCTACGAGCAGTACTTC.

The chain couples TRBV11-2 to TRBJ1-4; tentative D call: TRBD1 (5 bases). The germline V gene encodes CDR1 SGHAT and CDR2 FQNNGV. There are 14 residues in the CDR3. The V gene lost 2 bases and the J gene lost 4 bases, with 8 bases spanning the gap. The CDR3 sequence is CASSLQGLNEKLFF. The CDR3 coding sequence is TGTGCCAGCAGCTTACAGGGCCTTAATGAAAAACTGTTTTTT. The full variable domain, its missing parts supplied by reference TRBV11-2 and TRBJ1-4, is EAGVAQSPRYKIIEKRQSVAFWCNPISGHATLYWYQQILGQGPKLLIQFQNNGVVDDSQLPKDRFSAERLKGVDSTLKIQPAKLEDSAVYLCASSLQGLNEKLFFGSGTQLSVL.

The chain uses TRBV9 and TRBJ2-5; a possible D gene is TRBD2 (6 bases). V gave up 3 bases and J gave up 5 bases, with 17 bases separating them. This CDR3 is 15 amino acids long. Germline-derived CDR1 and CDR2 are SGDLS and YYNGEE. CDR3 nucleotide sequence: TGTGCCAGCAGCGGGTTGGGGGGACCACACGAGACCCAGTACTTC. Encoded protein: CASSGLGGPHETQYF.

V is TRBV28 and J is TRBJ1-5, with 9 bases aligning to TRBD1. CDR1 is MDHEN, CDR2 SYDVKM, per germline. V lost 4 bases and J lost 3; bases outside the gene matches: 4. This CDR3 is 15 amino acids long. CDR3 region: CASSSGQGINQPQHF. CDR3 coding DNA: TGTGCCAGCAGTTCCGGACAGGGGATCAATCAGCCCCAGCATTTT.

The rearrangement uses TRBV11-2 and TRBJ1-1; possible D gene TRBD1, 5 bases. Germline assignment: CDR1 SGHAT and CDR2 FQNNGV. V was clipped by 2 bases and J by 6 bases, with 7 bases between them. This CDR3 has 12 amino acids. CDR3 in DNA: TGTGCCAGCAGCTTACCGGGGGCTGAAGCTTTCTTT. It specifies CASSLPGAEAFF.

The chain carries TRBV11-2 and TRBJ2-7, with D possibly matching TRBD1 (6 bases). Germline CDR1 SGHAT, CDR2 FQNNGV. This CDR3 comprises 12 residues. Between the trimmed V and J ends, which lost 2 bases and 7 bases, there was a span of 9 bases. CDR3 region: CASSLNREEQYF. The DNA for the CDR3 is TGTGCCAGCAGCTTAAACAGGGAGGAGCAGTACTTC.

The chain links TRBV21-1 to TRBJ2-7; the table's D call of TRBD1 was not tested on the DNA. TRBV21-1 is a recognized pseudogene. The CDR3 is made up of 16 amino acids. In DNA, the CDR3 is TGTGCCAGCAGCAGCCCCGGGACAGGGGGCCTCTACGAGCAGTACTTC. Translation gives CASSSPGTGGLYEQYF.

Only one count was recorded for this clone. Other DNA sequences within the sample encode an identical CDR3. The rearrangement joins TRBV10-3 to TRBJ1-2, with TRBD1 as a possible D gene (5 bases). The CDR3 totals 13 residues. Between the trimmed V and J ends, which lost 2 bases and 2 bases, there was a span of 6 bases. CDR1 ENHRY and CDR2 SYGVKD come from the germline V gene. CDR3 region: CAISEGGNYGYTF. The CDR3 coding sequence is TGTGCCATCAGTGAGGGGGGGAACTATGGCTACACCTTC.

J is TRBJ2-1 and V is TRBV9, with TRBD2 matching over 9 bases. With V trimmed by 0 bases and J by 7 bases, 5 bases remained unmatched. The CDR3 covers 15 residues. From germline, CDR1 is SGDLS and CDR2 YYNGEE. CDR3 amino acids: CASSVVAGEGNEQFF. Written as DNA, the CDR3 is TGTGCCAGCAGCGTAGTAGCGGGGGAGGGTAATGAGCAGTTCTTC.

CDR3 loop: CASSLASLFEEKLFF. The CDR3 bases are TGTGCCAGCAGCTTAGCTTCGCTATTCGAGGAAAAACTGTTTTTT. This chain uses TRBV7-2 with TRBJ1-4; the D is unclear. The CDR3 contains 15 residues. CDR1 SGHTA and CDR2 FQGNSA come from the germline V gene. Trimming removed 0 bases from V and 8 bases from J, with 13 bases in between.

The chain employs TRBV15 and TRBJ1-3; no firm D call. The ends were cut back, 0 bases at V and 0 bases at J, with 12 bases in the middle. The germline V gene encodes CDR1 LNHNV and CDR2 YYDKDF (reference sequence). This CDR3 is 17 amino acids long. The CDR3, as DNA: TGTGCCACCAGCAGAGACGAGCAGGTCATCTCTGGAAACACCATATATTTT. Its translation: CATSRDEQVISGNTIYF.

The V gene is TRBV7-2, the J gene TRBJ2-1; D unresolved. Germline V gives CDR1 SGHTA, CDR2 FQGNSA. V was shortened by 4 bases and J by 4 bases, with 14 bases between the two germline ends. This CDR3 contains 15 residues. Here the CDR3 reads CASSSVVALYNEQFF. CDR3 nucleotides: TGTGCCAGCAGCTCGGTGGTAGCACTGTACAATGAGCAGTTCTTC.

The chain couples TRBV6-5 to TRBJ2-7, with D uncertain. The germline gives CDR1 MNHEY, CDR2 SVGAGI. V was pared by 6 bases and J by 4 bases, with 13 bases between. The CDR3 runs 13 residues. The CDR3 sequence: CASSLHSRYEQYF. DNA of the CDR3: TGTGCCAGCAGCCTCCATAGTCGTTACGAGCAGTACTTC.

This chain links TRBV30 with TRBJ2-1; unclear D gene. This CDR3 spans 15 amino acids. V lost 2 bases and J lost 0, with 11 bases in between. Germline CDR1 reads GTSNPN; CDR2 reads SVGIG (reference sequence). The CDR3 reads CAWSLASSSYNEQFF. CDR3 bases: TGTGCCTGGAGTTTAGCTTCGAGCTCCTACAATGAGCAGTTCTTC.

The V gene is TRBV24-1, the J gene TRBJ2-5; 9 bases map to TRBD2. The CDR3 runs to 15 residues. With 5 bases clipped from V and 1 base from J, the junction kept 4 bases outside the gene matches. Germline lookup yields CDR1 KGHDR and CDR2 SFDVKD. The CDR3 protein is CATSALTSGQETQYF. In DNA, the CDR3 is TGTGCCACCAGTGCCCTGACTAGCGGCCAAGAGACCCAGTACTTC.

The genes are TRBV5-1 and TRBJ2-1; 9 nucleotides agree with TRBD2. V lost 0 bases, J lost 3 bases, and 4 bases stayed unmatched. The CDR3 is made up of 16 amino acids. In germline, CDR1 is SGHRS, CDR2 YFSETQ. As DNA, the CDR3 is TGCGCCAGCAGCTTGGCCAGCGGGGGGAGCTACAATGAGCAGTTCTTC. Its translation is CASSLASGGSYNEQFF. The full variable domain, rest sourced from reference TRBV5-1 and TRBJ2-1, is KAGVTQTPRYLIKTRGQQVTLSCSPISGHRSVSWYQQTPGQGLQFLFEYFSETQRNKGNFPGRFSGRQFSNSRSEMNVSTLELGDSALYLCASSLASGGSYNEQFFGPGTRLTVL.

This clone was observed a handful of times. The chain uses TRBV11-2 and TRBJ2-7; 8 bases line up with TRBD1. CDR1 is SGHAT, CDR2 FQNNGV, per germline. The CDR3 spans 15 residues. The junction had 8 bases not matched to a gene; V was cut back by 4 bases and J by 3 bases. The CDR3 nucleotides read TGTGCCAGCAGCTCTGACAGGGGTCGCCTCTACGAGCAGTACTTC. Its protein product is CASSSDRGRLYEQYF. Looking up the rest from reference TRBV11-2 and TRBJ2-7 gives the full variable domain: EAGVAQSPRYKIIEKRQSVAFWCNPISGHATLYWYQQILGQGPKLLIQFQNNGVVDDSQLPKDRFSAERLKGVDSTLKIQPAKLEDSAVYLCASSSDRGRLYEQYFGPGTRLTVT.

The rearrangement joins TRBV19 to TRBJ1-3; weak D call: TRBD1 (6 bases). V lost 1 base, J lost 0 bases, and 19 bases lay in between. The CDR3 contains 19 residues. Germline V lookup: CDR1 LNHDA, CDR2 SQIVND (reference sequence). As DNA, the CDR3 is TGTGCCAGTAGTATAGGGGGTTGGGCAGGGGCAATCTCTGGAAACACCATATATTTT. It specifies CASSIGGWAGAISGNTIYF.

V and J are TRBV28 and TRBJ1-5, with D maybe TRBD1 (5 bases). Germline V gene data show CDR1 as MDHEN and CDR2 as SYDVKM. V lost 6 bases to trimming and J lost 1 base, with 13 bases between them. The CDR3 spans 15 residues. The CDR3 DNA reads as TGTGCCAGCAGCCCCATGCGGGGGAGCAATCAGCCCCAGCATTTT. Its protein is CASSPMRGSNQPQHF.

This chain links TRBV27 with TRBJ2-7; 11 nucleotides match TRBD1. CDR1 and CDR2 (germline): MNHEY, SMNVEV (reference sequence). Unmatched junction bases numbered 2, after V lost 6 bases and J lost 4 bases. CDR3 size: 13 residues. CDR3 residues: CASSRDRGYEQYF. The DNA for the CDR3 is TGTGCCAGCAGCCGGGACAGGGGGTACGAGCAGTACTTC.

The chain is built from TRBV15 and TRBJ2-1, with 14 nucleotides matching TRBD2. Germline CDR1 reads LNHNV; CDR2 reads YYDKDF (reference sequence). This CDR3 is built from 17 residues. The trim removed 0 bases at V and 9 bases at J, leaving 7 bases unmatched. For the CDR3, the DNA is TGTGCCACCAGCAGAGACGTCGGGACTAGCGGGAGACGTGAGCAGTTCTTC. Encoded protein: CATSRDVGTSGRREQFF.

This chain connects TRBV25-1 to TRBJ1-4; TRBD1 matches at 11 bases. With V trimmed by 3 bases and J by 4 bases, 7 bases remained unmatched. Germline-derived CDR1 and CDR2 are MGHDK and SYGVNS. The CDR3 extends over 17 amino acids. The CDR3 region has the DNA TGTGCCAGCAGTGAGGACAGGGGGCGCCCCTTTAATGAAAAACTGTTTTTT. Translation gives CASSEDRGRPFNEKLFF.

This chain uses TRBV29-1 with TRBJ2-7; 9 positions match TRBD1. The CDR3 spans 13 residues. The junction had 7 bases not matched to a gene; V was cut back by 6 bases and J by 4 bases. Germline-derived CDR1 and CDR2 are SQVTM and ANQGSEA. The CDR3 here is CSVAGQGGYEQYF. CDR3 DNA sequence: TGCAGCGTGGCGGGACAGGGCGGGTACGAGCAGTACTTC.

The V gene is TRBV19, the J gene TRBJ1-1, with D perhaps TRBD1 (6 bases). This CDR3 has 15 residues. Germline assignment: CDR1 LNHDA and CDR2 SQIVND (reference sequence). V was trimmed by 8 bases and J by 0 bases, leaving 16 bases between them. The CDR3 is CASRRGGLVNTEAFF. CDR3 DNA sequence: TGTGCCAGTCGCCGGGGGGGGCTGGTGAACACTGAAGCTTTCTTT.

The rearrangement joins TRBV15 to TRBJ1-5; 8 positions agree with TRBD1. This CDR3 comprises 17 residues. Unmatched junction bases numbered 10, after V lost 0 bases and J lost 6 bases. CDR1 and CDR2 (germline): LNHNV, YYDKDF (reference sequence). The CDR3 here is CATSRDLGQGAIQPQHF. DNA for the CDR3: TGTGCCACCAGCAGAGATCTAGGTCAGGGGGCGATTCAGCCCCAGCATTTT.

The chain recombines TRBV29-1 with TRBJ2-7; 9 nucleotides agree with TRBD1. The CDR3 contains 17 residues. Unmatched junction bases numbered 14, after V lost 3 bases and J lost 2 bases. The germline V gene encodes CDR1 SQVTM and CDR2 ANQGSEA. CDR3: CSVDLLATGTGTYEQYF. CDR3 in DNA: TGCAGCGTTGACCTGTTGGCCACCGGGACAGGGACCTACGAGCAGTACTTC.

V and J are TRBV9 and TRBJ2-7, with 9 positions matching TRBD1. After removal of 3 bases from V and 6 bases from J, the junction contained 4 bases not matched to a gene. CDR1 SGDLS and CDR2 YYNGEE come from the germline V gene. The CDR3 runs to 13 residues. The CDR3 nucleotides are TGTGCCAGCAGCGCCGACAGGGGGGGCGAGCAGTACTTC. Protein: CASSADRGGEQYF.

The genes are TRBV27 and TRBJ1-3, with 8 positions matching TRBD1. V trimming: 6 bases; J trimming: 2 bases; junction bases outside the gene matches: 6. The CDR3 consists of 15 residues. CDR1 MNHEY and CDR2 SMNVEV come from the germline V gene (reference sequence). The CDR3 coding sequence is TGTGCCAGCAGGACAAAACAGGGGGCTGGAAACACCATATATTTT. Its translation: CASRTKQGAGNTIYF.